This TCR beta chain was captured by sequencing in a study of OX40 agonist ivuxolimab in advanced cancers. Study-wide results and caveats: Circulating CD4+ and CD8+ T cells showed clonal expansion by week 6 at 0.1 to 3.0 mg/kg.

Clones were sequenced by immunoSEQ multiplex PCR, and TCRdb holds only the in-frame ones, with some missing. The table records some 55,000 clones, roughly 80% of them present only once. Notes on this clone: Its antigen is unidentified.

CDR3 length: 12 residues. Looked up from germline, CDR1 is MNHNY and CDR2 is SVGAGI (reference sequence). Trimming took 4 bases from V and 6 from J, leaving 7 bases between them. The TCR was taken from an adult with an advanced solid tumor such as melanoma, head and neck, liver or kidney cancer. The chain uses TRBV6-6 and TRBJ1-5; TRBD1 is a possible D gene (5 bases). The source was CD4+ or CD8+ T cells sorted from blood, collected in a trial of the OX40 agonist ivuxolimab. The CDR3 sequence: CASSLGAQPQHF. For the CDR3, the DNA is TGTGCCAGCAGTTTAGGGGCTCAGCCCCAGCATTTT.